The 18 T cell receptor beta chains below were found in one sample sequenced in a study of blood T cell repertoires in COVID-19. Repertoires were generated with immunoSEQ multiplex PCR, while TCRdb's copy carries only in-frame clones and drops some. The table lists 100,000 to 150,000 clones, over 75% of them singletons. The sequenced material came from peripheral blood. These receptor sequences come from a man younger than 40 with COVID-19, enrolled during active disease.

There are a few counts of this clone. The sample holds other DNA sequences that translate to the same CDR3. V and J are TRBV15 and TRBJ1-2, with D unclear. CDR3 length: 14 residues. CDR1 and CDR2 (germline): LNHNV, YYDKDF (reference sequence). V was shortened by 1 base and J by 2 bases, with 8 bases between the two germline ends. The CDR3 DNA sequence: TGTGCCACCAGCAGAGTCGGTTCCAACTATGGCTACACCTTC. This translates into CATSRVGSNYGYTF.

The chain couples TRBV29-1 to TRBJ2-7; TRBD1 matches at 9 bases. Germline-derived CDR1 and CDR2 are SQVTM and ANQGSEA. V lost 8 bases to trimming and J lost 2 bases; unmatched junction nucleotides: 7. This CDR3 spans 13 amino acids. The DNA for the CDR3 is TGCAGCTACCGGGACAGGGAGCCCTACGAGCAGTACTTC. Amino acid sequence: CSYRDREPYEQYF.

The gene calls are TRBV18 and TRBJ2-2; TRBD2 agrees at 9 bases. Trimming removed 5 bases from V and 2 bases from J; junction bases left unmatched: 6. The CDR3 sequence is 16 residues long. Germline CDR1 reads KGHSH; CDR2 reads LQKENI. CDR3: CASSSLAGENTGELFF. The DNA for the CDR3 is TGTGCCAGCTCATCACTAGCGGGCGAAAACACCGGGGAGCTGTTTTTT.

A word on this clone: Germline and junction disagree at one end, which may indicate a read error. The rearrangement joins TRBV7-7 to TRBJ2-1; TRBD1 matches 8 bases. Germline V gene lookup returns CDR1 SSHAT and CDR2 FNYEAQ (reference sequence). The CDR3 covers 13 residues. CDR3 nucleotide sequence: TGTGCTAGCAGCCTGGACAGGGACAATGAGCAGTTCTTC. Translating gives CASSLDRDNEQFF.

The rearrangement links TRBV11-3 to TRBJ2-3; 8 bases align to TRBD1. The CDR3 extends over 15 amino acids. Germline CDR1 reads SGHNT; CDR2 reads YENEEA. V trimming: 10 bases; J trimming: 2 bases; junction bases outside the gene matches: 11. CDR3 in DNA: TGTGCCACTTCCTCCGGGACAGGACCCACAGATACGCAGTATTTT. The encoded protein is CATSSGTGPTDTQYF. Looking up the rest from reference TRBV11-3 and TRBJ2-3 gives the full variable domain: EAGVVQSPRYKIIEKKQPVAFWCNPISGHNTLYWYLQNLGQGPELLIRYENEEAVDDSQLPKDRFSAERLKGVDSTLKIQPAELGDSAVYLCATSSGTGPTDTQYFGPGTRLTVL.

The genes are TRBV3-1 (or the pseudogene TRBV3-2) and TRBJ1-1; TRBD1 matches 8 bases. The CDR3 length is 14 residues. Germline lookup yields CDR1 LGHDT and CDR2 YNNKEL (reference sequence). With 4 bases clipped from V and 4 bases from J, the junction kept 5 bases outside the gene matches. The CDR3 sequence is CASSPLDRGTEAFF. The CDR3 DNA sequence: TGTGCCAGCAGCCCTCTAGACAGGGGCACTGAAGCTTTCTTT.

This clone was counted a few times. The chain recombines TRBV2 with TRBJ2-7; 10 positions match TRBD1. CDR3 length: 15 amino acids. J was trimmed by 2 bases and V by 5 bases; bases with no gene match: 6. Germline CDR1 reads SNHLY; CDR2 reads FYNNEI. This chain's CDR3 is CASSPTGTGAYEQYF. The DNA of the CDR3 is TGTGCCAGCAGTCCCACCGGGACAGGGGCCTACGAGCAGTACTTC.

This clone was seen just once. This chain connects TRBV7-9 to TRBJ1-1, with TRBD1 matching over 10 bases. Germline V CDR1 and CDR2: SEHNR, FQNEAQ (reference sequence). The CDR3 runs to 16 residues. The V and J ends lost 5 bases and 0 bases, in that order; junction bases with no gene match: 6. CDR3 protein: CASSPDRGTMNTEAFF. DNA of the CDR3: TGTGCCAGCAGCCCGGACAGGGGGACCATGAACACTGAAGCTTTCTTT.

The chain uses TRBV6-2 or TRBV6-3 and TRBJ1-4; no clear D. CDR1 and CDR2 (germline): MNHEY, SVGEGT. V was clipped by 5 bases and J by 0 bases, with 10 bases between them. The CDR3 consists of 15 residues. The CDR3 here is CASSARDATNEKLFF. The CDR3 coding sequence is TGTGCCAGCAGTGCCCGAGATGCAACTAATGAAAAACTGTTTTTT.

The CDR3 DNA is TGTGCCAGCAGCTTAACGGTCGGTACTCTCGATGAGCAGTTCTTC. This sequence encodes CASSLTVGTLDEQFF. The V and J genes are TRBV11-2 and TRBJ2-1, with D hard to call. CDR1 SGHAT and CDR2 FQNNGV come from the germline V gene. This CDR3 has 15 amino acids. The V end lost 2 bases, the J end lost 8 bases, and 16 bases lay between the germline ends.

This chain connects TRBV11-2 to TRBJ1-6, with TRBD1 as a possible D gene (5 bases). The germline V gene encodes CDR1 SGHAT and CDR2 FQNNGV. V lost 1 base to trimming and J lost 7 bases, with 5 bases between them. CDR3 size: 13 residues. CDR3 in DNA: TGTGCCAGCAGCTTAGGGACAAATTCACCCCTCCACTTT. Amino acid sequence: CASSLGTNSPLHF.

V is TRBV3-1 (or the pseudogene TRBV3-2) and J is TRBJ2-7; 12 bases agree with TRBD2. This CDR3 region has 17 residues. The germline CDR1 and CDR2 sequences are LGHDT and YNNKEL (reference sequence). Trimming removed 3 bases from V and 1 base from J; junction bases left unmatched: 7. The CDR3: CASSQNAGLAGSYEQYF. DNA of the CDR3: TGTGCCAGCAGCCAGAATGCCGGACTAGCGGGGTCCTACGAGCAGTACTTC.

V and J are TRBV6-6 and TRBJ1-4; TRBD1 is a possible D gene (6 bases). Germline V gives CDR1 MNHNY, CDR2 SVGAGI (reference sequence). CDR3 length equals 14 residues. The ends were cut back, 0 bases at V and 8 bases at J, with 10 bases in the middle. The chain's CDR3 is CASSYSRGGEKLFF. The CDR3 DNA reads TGTGCCAGCAGTTACTCGAGAGGGGGAGAAAAACTGTTTTTT.

This clone was recorded once. V usage is TRBV30 and J usage is TRBJ1-6, with 9 bases identical to TRBD1. Germline CDR1 is GTSNPN and CDR2 is SVGIG (reference sequence). After removal of 6 bases from V and 10 bases from J, the junction contained 7 bases not matched to a gene. CDR3 length equals 13 residues. CDR3 loop: CACVPGQGSPLHF. For the CDR3, the DNA is TGTGCCTGCGTCCCGGGACAGGGATCACCCCTCCACTTT.

This clone appeared once. The chain uses TRBV28 and TRBJ2-7; D gene ambiguous. Trimming cost V 2 bases and J 0 bases, with 8 bases left between them. Looked up from germline, CDR1 is MDHEN and CDR2 is SYDVKM. The CDR3 is 14 residues long. The CDR3: CASSLHRNSYEQYF. CDR3 DNA: TGTGCCAGCAGTTTACACAGAAACTCCTACGAGCAGTACTTC. The full variable domain, in which reference TRBV28 and TRBJ2-7 provide the parts outside the CDR3, is DVKVTQSSRYLVKRTGEKVFLECVQDMDHENMFWYRQDPGLGLRLIYFSYDVKMKEKGDIPEGYSVSREKKERFSLILESASTNQTSMYLCASSLHRNSYEQYFGPGTRLTVT.

In this sample, this clone is medium-sized. The chain employs TRBV19 and TRBJ2-6; TRBD1 matches 9 bases. V shed 6 bases, J shed 0 bases, and the junction held 9 bases outside the gene matches. The germline V gene encodes CDR1 LNHDA and CDR2 SQIVND (reference sequence). The CDR3 covers 18 residues. CDR3 amino acids: CASRPAGTGFSGANVLTF. The CDR3 DNA is TGTGCCAGTAGGCCGGCCGGGACAGGGTTCTCTGGGGCCAACGTCCTGACTTTC.

The rearrangement joins TRBV30 to TRBJ2-1; TRBD2 matches 10 bases. This CDR3 has 15 residues. From germline, CDR1 is GTSNPN and CDR2 SVGIG (reference sequence). V trimming: 1 base; J trimming: 5 bases; junction bases outside the gene matches: 5. The CDR3 here is CAWSEASGGHNEQFF. The CDR3 coding sequence is TGTGCCTGGAGTGAGGCTAGCGGGGGACACAATGAGCAGTTCTTC.

The rearrangement uses TRBV4-2 and TRBJ2-2; weak D call: TRBD1 (5 bases). In germline, CDR1 is LGHNA, CDR2 YNFKEQ. V lost 4 bases and J 2 bases, leaving 17 bases between the germline ends. The CDR3 is made up of 17 amino acids. The CDR3 nucleotides read TGTGCCAGCAGCCTTGGGGTCAGGCAGGGAAACACCGGGGAGCTGTTTTTT. Encoded protein: CASSLGVRQGNTGELFF.